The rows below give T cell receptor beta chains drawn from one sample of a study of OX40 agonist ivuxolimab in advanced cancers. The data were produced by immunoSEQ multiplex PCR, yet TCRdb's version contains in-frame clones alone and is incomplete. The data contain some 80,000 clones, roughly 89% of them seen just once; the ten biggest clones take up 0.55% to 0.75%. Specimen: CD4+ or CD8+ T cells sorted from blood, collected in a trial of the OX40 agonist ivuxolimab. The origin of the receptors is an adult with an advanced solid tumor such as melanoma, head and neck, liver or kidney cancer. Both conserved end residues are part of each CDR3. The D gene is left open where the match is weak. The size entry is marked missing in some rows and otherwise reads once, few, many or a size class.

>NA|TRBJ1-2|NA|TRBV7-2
CASSPGGVLYGYTF
TGTGCCAGCAGCCCCGGAGGGGTTCTCTATGGCTACACCTTC
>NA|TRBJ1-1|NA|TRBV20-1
CSARDLTQAFF
TGCAGTGCTAGAGATTTGACTCAAGCTTTCTTT
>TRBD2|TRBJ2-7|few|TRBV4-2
CASSQALQREFHEQYF
TGTGCCAGCAGCCAAGCTCTCCAGCGGGAGTTCCACGAGCAGTACTTC
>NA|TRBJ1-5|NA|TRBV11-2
CASSPGTLAGQPQHF
TGTGCCAGCAGCCCCGGGACCCTAGCGGGGCAGCCCCAGCATTTT
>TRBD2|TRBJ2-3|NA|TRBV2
CASSLLAGGPDTQYF
TGTGCCAGCTCGCTACTAGCGGGGGGTCCAGATACGCAGTATTTT
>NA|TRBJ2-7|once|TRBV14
CASSQQPGLGNEQYF
TGTGCCAGCAGCCAACAACCGGGCCTCGGGAACGAGCAGTACTTC
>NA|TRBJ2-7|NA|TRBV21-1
CASSKGSGQGGYEQYF
TGTGCCAGCAGCAAAGGTTCTGGACAGGGTGGGTACGAGCAGTACTTC
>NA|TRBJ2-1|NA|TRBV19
CASRHQNQRRSYNEQFF
TGTGCCAGTAGGCACCAAAATCAACGTCGCTCCTACAATGAGCAGTTCTTC
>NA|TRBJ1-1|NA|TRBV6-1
CASRGTNTEAFF
TGTGCCAGCAGGGGGACGAACACTGAAGCTTTCTTT
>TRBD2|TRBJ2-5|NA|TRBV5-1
CASSLFAGGIQETQYF
TGCGCCAGCAGCTTGTTCGCGGGGGGGATTCAAGAGACCCAGTACTTC
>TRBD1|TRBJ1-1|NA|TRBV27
CASSPYLQGERTEAFF
TGTGCCAGCAGTCCCTACCTACAGGGGGAGAGGACTGAAGCTTTCTTT
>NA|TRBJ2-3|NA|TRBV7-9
CASSPEADTQYF
TGTGCCAGCAGCCCAGAGGCAGATACGCAGTATTTT
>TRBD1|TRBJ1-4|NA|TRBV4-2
CASSQGGQGARGEKLFF
TGTGCCAGCAGCCAAGGGGGACAGGGGGCGCGGGGTGAAAAACTGTTTTTT
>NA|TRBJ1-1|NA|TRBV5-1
CASSLAPGHNTEAFF
TGCGCCAGCAGCTTGGCCCCGGGACACAACACTGAAGCTTTCTTT
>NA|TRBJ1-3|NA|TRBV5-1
CASSLGNLGYGNTIYF
TGCGCCAGCAGCTTGGGGAACCTTGGCTATGGAAACACCATATATTTT
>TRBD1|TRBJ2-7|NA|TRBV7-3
CASSPRQGYEQYF
TGTGCCAGCAGCCCTAGACAGGGTTACGAGCAGTACTTC
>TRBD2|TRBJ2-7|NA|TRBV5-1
CASSLASGGGTYEQYF
TGCGCCAGCAGCTTGGCCAGCGGGGGAGGGACCTACGAGCAGTACTTC
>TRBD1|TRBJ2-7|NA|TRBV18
CASSPPGTGALYEQYF
TGTGCCAGCTCACCACCCGGGACAGGGGCCCTCTACGAGCAGTACTTC
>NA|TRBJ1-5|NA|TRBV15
CATSRDEDRLNQPQHF
TGTGCCACCAGCAGAGATGAAGACAGGCTCAATCAGCCCCAGCATTTT
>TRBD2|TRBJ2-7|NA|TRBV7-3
CASSLDISGSYEQYF
TGTGCCAGCAGCTTAGATATAAGCGGGAGTTACGAGCAGTACTTC
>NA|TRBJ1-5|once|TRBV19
CASSAQSSQGPRQPQHF
TGTGCCAGTAGTGCCCAGTCGTCCCAGGGTCCTCGGCAGCCCCAGCATTTT
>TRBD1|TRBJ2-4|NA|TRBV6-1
CASSGTDREVAKNIQYF
TGTGCCAGCAGTGGGACGGACAGGGAGGTAGCCAAAAACATTCAGTACTTC